Listed below are T cell receptor beta chains from one sample, sequenced in a study of T cell responses to AZD1222 COVID-19 vaccine. Data came from immunoSEQ multiplex PCR; TCRdb stores just in-frame clones and leaves some out. The sample lists roughly 190,000 clones, more than 90% seen once, with 3.6% in the top ten. Sequences were derived from peripheral blood, sampled 28 days after the second dose of the MenACWY control vaccine. The receptors shown here come from an adult who received the MenACWY meningococcal vaccine as a control. Both conserved end residues are part of each CDR3. The D gene is left open where the match is weak. Clone size is given for some rows only: seen once, a few or many times, or a class if the clone is expanded.

v_gene,abundance,j_gene,d_gene,CDR3nt,CDR3aa
TRBV7-2,-,TRBJ1-5,-,TGTGCCAGCACCCTAGAAGGGGGGAGCAATCAGCCCCAGCATTTT,CASTLEGGSNQPQHF
TRBV6-1,-,TRBJ1-1,-,TGTGCCAGCAGTGACCCCGGGGCGAACACTGAAGCTTTCTTT,CASSDPGANTEAFF
TRBV19,-,TRBJ2-7,TRBD1,TGTGCCAGTAGTATAGATCCTTACAGGGGTACCTACGAGCAGTACTTC,CASSIDPYRGTYEQYF
TRBV9,-,TRBJ2-4,-,TGTGCCAGCAGCGTGGATCCAAGAAACATTCAGTACTTC,CASSVDPRNIQYF
TRBV7-2,-,TRBJ1-2,-,TGTGCCAGCAGCTCCAGTGGGGGCATGAGAGGCTACACCTTC,CASSSSGGMRGYTF
TRBV12-3/TRBV12-4,-,TRBJ2-1,TRBD2,TGTGCCAGCAGTTCAGGACTAGCGGACGAGCAGTTCTTC,CASSSGLADEQFF
TRBV7-9,-,TRBJ2-7,-,TGTGCCAGCAGCTTGGACGGATTCTCCTACGAGCAGTACTTC,CASSLDGFSYEQYF
TRBV19,once,TRBJ2-2,-,TGTGCCAGTAGTATTTTAGTGGGCGGGGAGCTGTTTTTT,CASSILVGGELFF
TRBV30,-,TRBJ1-4,TRBD1,TGTGCCTGGAGTCCCCCCCACAGGGGGCCTGAAAAACTGTTTTTT,CAWSPPHRGPEKLFF
TRBV7-9,-,TRBJ1-2,-,TGTGCCAGCAGCTTAAACAGTAACTATGGCTACACCTTC,CASSLNSNYGYTF
TRBV18,once,TRBJ2-1,TRBD2,TGTGCCAGCTCACCAGGTTCCGGGAGGGTCAATGAGCAGTTCTTC,CASSPGSGRVNEQFF
TRBV29-1,-,TRBJ2-2,TRBD2,TGCAGCGGAGGTACTAGCGGGGTATCCGGGGAGCTGTTTTTT,CSGGTSGVSGELFF
TRBV11-1,once,TRBJ1-1,-,TGTGCCAGCAGCCAAAGGAGGGGGAACACTGAAGCTTTCTTT,CASSQRRGNTEAFF
TRBV4-2,few,TRBJ1-1,-,TGTGCCAGCAGCCAAGATCTGAGGGGCACCGCTTTCTTT,CASSQDLRGTAFF
TRBV13,-,TRBJ2-1,TRBD2,TGTGCCAGCAGCTTAGCAAGGCTAGCGGAGTCAGGGCAGTTCTTC,CASSLARLAESGQFF
TRBV3-1/TRBV3-2,-,TRBJ1-2,-,TGTGCCAGCAGCCCCGACACAGGGTCGAGAGGCTACACCTTC,CASSPDTGSRGYTF
TRBV4-3,-,TRBJ1-1,-,TGCGCCAGCAGCCAAGTGGGGGCATTAGGTGAAGCTTTCTTT,CASSQVGALGEAFF
TRBV11-3,-,TRBJ2-1,-,TGTGCCAGCAGCTTTCCTTGGGGAGAGCAGTTCTTC,CASSFPWGEQFF
TRBV6-5,-,TRBJ1-6,TRBD1,TGTGCCAGCAGTAACAGGGGCTCACCCCTCCACTTT,CASSNRGSPLHF
TRBV28,-,TRBJ1-5,-,TGTGCCAGCAGCCCCGACAGGACTTATAGCAATCAGCCCCAGCATTTT,CASSPDRTYSNQPQHF
TRBV6-5,few,TRBJ1-2,-,TGTGCCAGCAGGAACAGGAACTATGGCTACACCTTC,CASRNRNYGYTF
TRBV5-1,-,TRBJ1-3,TRBD1,TGCGCCAGCAGGCAGGGGGCGGCTGGAAACACCATATATTTT,CASRQGAAGNTIYF
TRBV15,-,TRBJ2-2,TRBD2,TGTGCCACCAGCAGAGAACTAGCGGGAGTAACCGGGGAGCTGTTTTTT,CATSRELAGVTGELFF
TRBV3-1/TRBV3-2,once,TRBJ2-3,-,TGTGCCAGCAGCCAAGATGCAGGGTGGAGCACAGATACGCAGTATTTT,CASSQDAGWSTDTQYF
TRBV9,once,TRBJ2-1,TRBD2,TGTGCCAGCAGCGTAGGATCGTCTAGCGGGAGGGGGGAGCAGTTCTTC,CASSVGSSSGRGEQFF
TRBV7-2,-,TRBJ2-7,-,TGTGCCAGCAGCAACCGCAGAGTTTTCTACGAGCAGTACTTC,CASSNRRVFYEQYF
TRBV11-3,-,TRBJ2-7,TRBD2,TGTGCCAGCAGACGGACTAGCGGGTCCTACGAGCAGTACTTC,CASRRTSGSYEQYF
TRBV3-1/TRBV3-2,-,TRBJ1-6,-,TGTGCCAGCAGCCAGGGGAGTCCCCTCCACTTT,CASSQGSPLHF
TRBV19,-,TRBJ1-4,-,TGTGCCAGTAGTATGGGGATGTCGACTAATGAAAAACTGTTTTTT,CASSMGMSTNEKLFF
TRBV27,-,TRBJ2-2,TRBD2,TGTGCCAGCAGTTTACTGGCGGGAGCCACCGGGGAGCTGTTTTTT,CASSLLAGATGELFF
TRBV11-2,-,TRBJ2-7,-,TGTGCCAGCAGCTTAAGGGTAGCGGAGCGGGCCTACGAGCAGTACTTC,CASSLRVAERAYEQYF
TRBV6-5,-,TRBJ2-7,TRBD1,TGTGCCAGCAAAAGACAGGGGACCTACGAGCAGTACTTC,CASKRQGTYEQYF
TRBV19,-,TRBJ2-1,-,TGTGCCAGTAGTAGGGGCCAACTAAGAGGCGGGGATCCTGAGCAGTTCTTC,CASSRGQLRGGDPEQFF
TRBV28,-,TRBJ2-7,-,TGTGCCAGCAGTGCTCGGGAGCAGTACTTC,CASSAREQYF
TRBV19,-,TRBJ2-2,-,TGTGCCAGTAGTATGCAGGGATACACCGGGGAGCTGTTTTTT,CASSMQGYTGELFF
TRBV12-5,-,TRBJ2-5,-,TGTGCTAGTGGTTTGATGGGGGGCCGGGAGACCCAGTACTTC,CASGLMGGRETQYF
TRBV19,once,TRBJ1-6,-,TGTGCCAGTAGTATAGATCAGGGTTCACCCCTCCACTTT,CASSIDQGSPLHF
TRBV7-6,once,TRBJ2-1,-,TGTGCCAGCAGCTTAAACCCCGCACAGAGCTCCTACAATGAGCAGTTCTTC,CASSLNPAQSSYNEQFF
TRBV12-5,-,TRBJ2-3,-,TGTGCTAGTGGTTTGACCAAGCGACTAGCAGATACGCAGTATTTT,CASGLTKRLADTQYF
TRBV6-5,-,TRBJ2-1,TRBD2,TGTGCCGCGAGTAGCGGGTCCACCTACAATGAGCAGTTCTTC,CAASSGSTYNEQFF
TRBV5-1,-,TRBJ2-7,TRBD2,TGCGCCAGCAGCACTAGCGGGAGCTCCTACGAGCAGTACTTC,CASSTSGSSYEQYF
TRBV3-1/TRBV3-2,-,TRBJ2-3,-,TGTGCCAGCAGCCCAGGACAGCCCGATACGCAGTATTTT,CASSPGQPDTQYF
TRBV10-3,-,TRBJ1-2,-,TGTGCCATCAGTGAGGGGAGGGTCGGCTACACCTTC,CAISEGRVGYTF
TRBV18,once,TRBJ2-2,-,TGTGCCAGCTCACCAGGGGCCGGGGAGCTGTTTTTT,CASSPGAGELFF
TRBV6-6,few,TRBJ2-7,TRBD2,TGTGCCAGCAGGTCGGGGACTAGCGGTTCCTACGAGCAGTACTTC,CASRSGTSGSYEQYF
TRBV19,-,TRBJ2-2,TRBD2,TGTGCCAGTAGTATAGTTCTAGCGGGTCCCGTGGGGGAGCTGTTTTTT,CASSIVLAGPVGELFF